The 3 T cell receptor beta chains presented below share a single source sample, sequenced in a study of T cells in Graves' hyperthyroidism and ophthalmopathy. TCR beta CDR3 region amplification was performed from RNA transcripts. HTBI primers were employed in a first-round RT-PCR of the TCR CDR3. Each CDR3 protein gets one entry after TCRdb re-called the multiplex PCR reads with MiXCR. The sample carries under 70,000 distinct CDR3 sequences, approximately 53% recorded once. The sequenced sample consisted of blood. Every receptor here comes from a woman aged 55-69 years with Graves' ophthalmopathy.

This clonotype is medium-sized. Germline and junction disagree at one end, which may indicate a read error. This rearrangement joins TRBV7-7 to TRBJ2-5, with 9 bases aligning to TRBD2. Germline-derived CDR1 and CDR2 are SSHAT and FNYEAQ (reference sequence). This CDR3 spans 15 amino acids. For the CDR3, the DNA is TGTGCTAGCAGCTCTAGGTCTAGCGGGACGGAGACCCAGTACTTC. Encoded protein: CASSSRSSGTETQYF.

To note about this clonotype: The DNA is omitted, as the CDR3 cannot be located on it reliably, and the CDR3 follows TCRdb's listing. The CDR3 region is CISAPAAKIRPNTEAFF. The rearrangement links TRBV7-5 to TRBJ1-1. TRBV7-5 is a known pseudogene. The CDR3 extends over 17 residues, inclusive of both ends.

About this clonotype: A much larger clone differs by one base, so this may be a read error. This chain connects TRBV6-2 or TRBV6-3 to TRBJ2-1, with 10 nucleotides matching TRBD2. Germline loops: CDR1 MNHEY, CDR2 SVGEGT. This CDR3 is 14 amino acids long. Trimming removed 6 bases from V and 9 bases from J; junction bases left unmatched: 8. Here the CDR3 reads CASSLKRGGGEQFF. The CDR3 DNA follows: TGTGCCAGCAGCCTCAAGCGGGGGGGCGGTGAGCAGTTCTTC.